This entry lists 22 T cell receptor beta chains sequenced from one sample in a study of breast tumors, draining lymph nodes, adjacent tissues. TCRdb used MiXCR to reprocess the multiplex PCR reads, holding one entry per CDR3 protein. Of about 16,000 distinct CDR3 sequences detected, roughly 44% appear once; the ten largest clones hold under 30%. What was sequenced was tumor-adjacent breast tissue. These receptors all stem from a female donor with breast cancer. Some clones in this sample may be carry-over from other donors' samples.

The chain recombines TRBV12-5 with TRBJ2-5; 8 positions agree with TRBD1. The trim removed 2 bases at V and 5 bases at J, leaving 4 bases unmatched. The CDR3 covers 14 residues. The germline CDR1 and CDR2 sequences are LGHNT and FRNRAP. The CDR3 protein is CASGLLGQEETQYF. Here the CDR3 DNA reads TGTGCTAGTGGTTTGCTGGGACAGGAGGAGACCCAGTACTTC.

This clonotype was found many times. A much larger clone sits a single nucleotide away, making a read error possible. CDR3 nucleotide sequence: TGTGCCAGCAGCCTGGGACAGGGGGCGCGAAGGACTGGCTACACCTTC. Translated: CASSLGQGARRTGYTF. The chain couples TRBV6-2 or TRBV6-3 to TRBJ1-2; 12 positions match TRBD1. V shed 6 bases, J shed 7 bases, and the junction held 12 bases outside the gene matches. Germline V gene lookup returns CDR1 MNHEY and CDR2 SVGEGT. The CDR3 spans 16 residues.

This clonotype was observed a single time. V is TRBV10-3 and J is TRBJ2-5; the match to TRBD1 covers 8 bases. The CDR3 loop spans 16 amino acids. Germline CDR1 ENHRY, CDR2 SYGVKD. The junction had 6 bases not matched to a gene; V was cut back by 3 bases and J by 0 bases. DNA for the CDR3: TGTGCCATCAGTGAATCCGGGACAGGCGACCAAGAGACCCAGTACTTC. Its protein product is CAISESGTGDQETQYF.

This clonotype was counted at least ten times. This sequence joins TRBV6-2 or TRBV6-3 and TRBJ2-6, with D uncertain. Trimming removed 2 bases from V and 1 base from J, with 3 bases in between. This CDR3 region has 14 residues. The germline gives CDR1 MNHEY, CDR2 SVGEGT. This CDR3 reads CASSYRSGANVLTF. DNA of the CDR3: TGTGCCAGCAGTTACCGTTCTGGGGCCAACGTCCTGACTTTC.

This chain joins TRBV7-8 and TRBJ2-1, with D unclear. The CDR3 is 13 residues long. CDR1 SGHVS and CDR2 FQNEAQ come from the germline V gene. Trimming removed 1 base from V and 6 bases from J, with 7 bases in between. As DNA, the CDR3 is TGTGCCAGCAGCTTAGGAGTCGTCAATGAGCAGTTCTTC. Its translation: CASSLGVVNEQFF.

This clonotype was recorded many times. The chain joins TRBV28 to TRBJ2-7; D is ambiguous. The CDR3 totals 16 residues. Trimming shortened V by 2 bases and J by 0 bases, and 14 bases separated the two germline ends. Per germline, CDR1 MDHEN and CDR2 SYDVKM. The CDR3 coding sequence is TGTGCCAGCAGTTTACCCAACTACCACCTCTCCTACGAGCAGTACTTC. Translating it yields CASSLPNYHLSYEQYF.

V and J are TRBV7-9 and TRBJ2-3, with D possibly TRBD1 on 5 matching bases. This CDR3 contains 17 residues. V dropped 5 bases and J dropped 4 bases, with 22 bases sitting between them. CDR1 is SEHNR, CDR2 FQNEAQ, per germline (reference sequence). The CDR3, as DNA: TGTGCCAGCAGCGACTCGGTAGGGTATAGGGGTGCAGATACGCAGTATTTT. Translating it yields CASSDSVGYRGADTQYF.

There are a few counts of this clonotype. V gene TRBV9 combines with J gene TRBJ2-1, with 7 nucleotides matching TRBD2. Trimming cost V 0 bases and J 8 bases; bases outside gene matches: 8. The germline gives CDR1 SGDLS, CDR2 YYNGEE. There are 15 residues in the CDR3. The CDR3, as DNA: TGTGCCAGCAGCGTAGTGGGACTACCTAGCGATGAGCAGTTCTTC. It is translated as CASSVVGLPSDEQFF.

The CDR3 DNA sequence: TGCGCCAGCAGCTTGGGACTAGCGGGGGGGACAGATACGCAGTATTTT. The encoded protein is CASSLGLAGGTDTQYF. J is TRBJ2-3 and V is TRBV5-1; the match to TRBD2 covers 14 bases. The ends lost 0 bases at V and 3 bases at J; junction bases unmatched: 0. Germline assignment: CDR1 SGHRS and CDR2 YFSETQ. The CDR3 has 16 amino acids.

This clonotype was observed many times. It may be a read error: a sequence one base away is much more abundant. The chain links TRBV14 to TRBJ1-6, with D perhaps matching TRBD1 (6 bases). The CDR3 extends over 14 amino acids. From germline, CDR1 is SGHDN and CDR2 FVKESK. The V gene lost 3 bases and the J gene lost 10 bases, with 13 bases spanning the gap. CDR3 nucleotide sequence: TGTGCCAGCAGCCATGGCAGGGGTAGCTCACCCCTCCACTTT. Its translation is CASSHGRGSSPLHF.

V is TRBV5-5 and J is TRBJ2-3; no clear D. This CDR3 comprises 15 residues. The ends were cut back, 0 bases at V and 5 bases at J, with 13 bases in the middle. CDR1 is SGHKS and CDR2 is YYEKEE in the germline V gene (reference sequence). CDR3 sequence reads: CASSLGQVSGDTQYF. Here the CDR3 DNA reads TGTGCCAGCAGCTTGGGGCAGGTTTCAGGAGATACGCAGTATTTT. The variable domain in full, with the rest retrieved from reference TRBV5-5 and TRBJ2-3, is DAGVTQSPTHLIKTRGQQVTLRCSPISGHKSVSWYQQVLGQGPQFIFQYYEKEERGRGNFPDRFSARQFPNYSSELNVNALLLGDSALYLCASSLGQVSGDTQYFGPGTRLTVL.

This clonotype was seen more than once but under ten times. As the CDR3 is not closed by the conserved phenylalanine or tryptophan, this likely results from a read error. This chain connects TRBV7-8 to TRBJ2-5, with TRBD2 matching 9 bases. V gave up 8 bases and J gave up 2 bases; unmatched junction bases: 3. Per the germline V gene, CDR1 is SGHVS and CDR2 is FQNEAQ. The CDR3 is made up of 13 amino acids. CDR3 sequence: CASGLARQETQYL. The CDR3 coding sequence is TGTGCCAGCGGACTAGCGAGGCAAGAGACCCAGTACCTC.

This clonotype was recorded at least ten times. A junction boundary mismatches the germline segment, possibly from a read error. This sequence joins TRBV7-2 and TRBJ2-5, with 9 positions matching TRBD2. The CDR3 sequence is 17 residues long. Germline V lookup: CDR1 SGHTA, CDR2 FQGNSA. The CDR3 loop reads CASSLARGGAAQEPQYF. CDR3 nucleotides: TGTGCCAGCAGCTTAGCGCGCGGGGGGGCGGCACAAGAGCCCCAGTACTTC.

This clonotype was seen many times. This sequence joins TRBV10-3 and TRBJ2-3, with 11 nucleotides matching TRBD1. Germline V lookup: CDR1 ENHRY, CDR2 SYGVKD. V dropped 6 bases and J dropped 5; count of bases not matched to a gene: 7. This CDR3 is built from 15 residues. The CDR3 sequence is CAISAGQGGRDTQYF. CDR3 in DNA: TGTGCCATCAGCGCGGGACAGGGGGGAAGAGATACGCAGTATTTT.

This chain uses TRBV9 with TRBJ2-3, with TRBD2 matching 7 bases. This CDR3 is built from 15 residues. V gave up 2 bases and J gave up 3 bases; unmatched junction bases: 6. The germline gives CDR1 SGDLS, CDR2 YYNGEE. The DNA of the CDR3 is TGTGCCAGCAGCGTGTGGGGGGGGGGAACAGATACGCAGTATTTT. Translating gives CASSVWGGGTDTQYF.

This clonotype has a single count. The chain couples TRBV7-2 to TRBJ2-1; D may match TRBD1 or TRBD2 (5 bases each). V lost 0 bases to trimming and J lost 10 bases, with 10 bases between them. CDR3 length: 13 residues. The germline V gene has CDR1 SGHTA and CDR2 FQGNSA. The CDR3 region is CASSLALGQEQFF. CDR3 DNA sequence: TGTGCCAGCAGCTTAGCACTAGGACAAGAGCAGTTCTTC.

Many counts were recorded for this clonotype. The rearrangement uses TRBV10-3 and TRBJ2-7; a weak D match, TRBD2 (6 bases). Trimming shortened V by 6 bases and J by 0 bases, and 15 bases separated the two germline ends. Germline V gene sequence: CDR1 ENHRY, CDR2 SYGVKD. The CDR3 has 15 amino acids. CDR3 sequence (DNA): TGTGCCATCAGGCCCAGCGGGCGCACCTCCTACGAGCAGTACTTC. Protein sequence: CAIRPSGRTSYEQYF.

The J gene is TRBJ1-6, the V gene TRBV2; D might be TRBD1 (5 bases). The CDR3 has 12 amino acids. V dropped 8 bases and J dropped 7 bases, with 9 bases sitting between them. Germline V gene sequence: CDR1 SNHLY, CDR2 FYNNEI. CDR3 bases: TGTGCCAGCGAGAGGGGCAATTCACCCCTCCACTTT. It is translated as CASERGNSPLHF.

V is TRBV19 and J is TRBJ2-7; possibly TRBD2 for D (5 bases). This CDR3 has 12 residues. Germline lookup yields CDR1 LNHDA and CDR2 SQIVND (reference sequence). V was clipped by 4 bases and J by 5 bases, with 9 bases between them. CDR3 loop: CASSKGADEQYF. The CDR3 DNA follows: TGTGCCAGTAGTAAGGGAGCAGACGAGCAGTACTTC.

This clonotype was seen ten or more times. This rearrangement joins TRBV16 to TRBJ2-1; 8 nucleotides align to TRBD1. The CDR3 is 16 residues long. Trimming removed 0 bases from V and 3 bases from J; junction bases left unmatched: 4. The V gene's germline CDR1 is KGHSY and CDR2 FQNENV. The CDR3 here is CASSQSTGAFYNEQFF. CDR3 DNA: TGTGCCAGCAGCCAATCGACAGGGGCCTTCTACAATGAGCAGTTCTTC. Drawing the rest from reference TRBV16 and TRBJ2-1, the complete variable domain is GEEVAQTPKHLVRGEGQKAKLYCAPIKGHSYVFWYQQVLKNEFKFLISFQNENVFDETGMPKERFSAKCLPNSPCSLEIQATKLEDSAVYFCASSQSTGAFYNEQFFGPGTRLTVL.

The CDR3: CASRGLADLSYEQYF. The CDR3 nucleotides read TGTGCCAGCAGGGGCCTAGCGGACCTCTCCTACGAGCAGTACTTC. The chain joins TRBV12-3 or TRBV12-4 to TRBJ2-7; TRBD2 matches at 7 bases. This CDR3 comprises 15 residues. With 6 bases clipped from V and 0 bases from J, the junction kept 8 bases outside the gene matches.

A note on this clonotype: The junction does not match germline at one end; this may be a read error. J is TRBJ1-2 and V is TRBV14, with TRBD1 as a possible D gene (5 bases). This CDR3 spans 15 amino acids. Germline V gives CDR1 SGHDN, CDR2 FVKESK. This CDR3 is CASSRVGRGYYGYIF. CDR3 DNA: TGTGCCAGCAGCCGCGTGGGACGGGGCTACTATGGCTACATCTTC.